The table lists the clone carrying this TCR beta chain with many counts. Clinical history as reported by participants underpinned cohort assignment. The recovered donors of Cohort 3 showed two negative PCRs, clearance, or symptom resolution. The table came from immunoSEQ multiplex PCR; TCRdb's copy has only in-frame clones and leaves some out. The sample gives fewer than 400,000 clones, over 80% of which show up once; just under 9% is in the top ten. The data were obtained in a study of blood T cell repertoires in COVID-19. Study-wide background: Sites across the United States, Italy and Spain contributed samples from acute and convalescent COVID-19. Nucleic acid was either cDNA or gDNA, and it came from T cells, B-cell-depleted T cells, or PBMCs.

The germline V gene has CDR1 LNHDA and CDR2 SQIVND (reference sequence). Trimming took off 5 bases at V and 9 bases at J, with 14 bases between the two ends. The CDR3 totals 13 residues. This clonotype originated in a woman between 18 and 30 years old who had recovered from COVID-19. The genes are TRBV19 and TRBJ2-1, with D possibly TRBD2 on 6 matching bases. The sequencing sample was made of PBMCs or T cells enriched from blood (not recorded which). CDR3 coding DNA: TGTGCCAGTAGTCTGATTGGTAGCGGTGAGCAGTTCTTC. Its translation: CASSLIGSGEQFF.